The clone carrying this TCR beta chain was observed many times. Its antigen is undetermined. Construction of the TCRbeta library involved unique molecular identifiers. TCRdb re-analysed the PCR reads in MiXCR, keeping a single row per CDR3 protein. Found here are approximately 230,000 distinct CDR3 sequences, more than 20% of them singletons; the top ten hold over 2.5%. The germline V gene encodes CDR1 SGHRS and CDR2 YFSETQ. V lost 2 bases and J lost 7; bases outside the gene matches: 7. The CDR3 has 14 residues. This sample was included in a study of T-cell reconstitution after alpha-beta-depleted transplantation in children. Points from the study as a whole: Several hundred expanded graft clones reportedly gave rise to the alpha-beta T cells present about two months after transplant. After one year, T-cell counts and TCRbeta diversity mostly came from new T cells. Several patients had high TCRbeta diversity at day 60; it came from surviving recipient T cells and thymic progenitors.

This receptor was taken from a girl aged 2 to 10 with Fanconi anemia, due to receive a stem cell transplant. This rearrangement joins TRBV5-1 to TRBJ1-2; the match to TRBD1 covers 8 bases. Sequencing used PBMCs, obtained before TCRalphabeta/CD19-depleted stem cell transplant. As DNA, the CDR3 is TGCGCCAGCAGCTTCGGACAGGGTAAAAGTGGCTACACCTTC. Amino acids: CASSFGQGKSGYTF.